This TCR beta chain was found in a study of CD8+ T cells in alopecia areata. Across the study: It was oral tofacitinib, at 5 to 10 mg twice daily, that treated patients received.

Unmatched junction bases numbered 0, after V lost 5 bases and J lost 3 bases. From germline, CDR1 is GTSNPN and CDR2 SVGIG (reference sequence). This CDR3 region has 11 residues. RNA was extracted and reverse transcribed into cDNA as the sequencing template. Generated by immunoSEQ multiplex PCR, the TCRdb table keeps only in-frame clones and is missing some. The sample lists about 150,000 clones, roughly 53% occurring once. The source is a human donor with alopecia areata. The chain carries TRBV30 and TRBJ2-7, with 8 positions matching TRBD1. This sample comprised CD4+ T cells sorted from blood, obtained at week 0. Written as DNA, the CDR3 is TGTGCCTGGGGACAGGGCTACGAGCAGTACTTC. Residues: CAWGQGYEQYF. Full variable domain (missing parts from reference TRBV30 and TRBJ2-7): SQTIHQWPATLVQPVGSPLSLECTVEGTSNPNLYWYRQAAGRGLQLLFYSVGIGQISSEVPQNLSASRPQDRQFILSSKKLLLSDSGFYLCAWGQGYEQYFGPGTRLTVT.